The 9 T cell receptor beta chains below come from one sample, sequenced in a study of T cell responses to AZD1222 COVID-19 vaccine. Sequencing used immunoSEQ multiplex PCR; TCRdb keeps in-frame clones, though not all of them. The sample yields 150,000 to 200,000 clones, roughly 94% seen once. Here the sequenced sample was peripheral blood, taken on day 0 of AZD1222 vaccination. Source of these receptors: an adult in good health.

This chain connects TRBV5-1 to TRBJ2-5; 11 nucleotides match TRBD2. CDR1 and CDR2 (germline): SGHRS, YFSETQ. The CDR3 length is 16 residues. V trimming: 0 bases; J trimming: 5 bases; junction bases outside the gene matches: 6. The CDR3 sequence: CASSLGLAGGGETQYF. The DNA of the CDR3 is TGCGCCAGCAGCTTGGGGCTAGCGGGAGGAGGGGAGACCCAGTACTTC.

The rearrangement links TRBV18 to TRBJ2-2; D not resolved. The V gene lost 1 base and the J gene lost 0 bases, with 6 bases spanning the gap. CDR3 length: 15 residues. Germline values: CDR1 KGHSH, CDR2 LQKENI. CDR3 amino acids: CASSPLTANTGELFF. CDR3 DNA: TGTGCCAGCTCACCACTCACAGCGAACACCGGGGAGCTGTTTTTT.

The J gene is TRBJ1-2, the V gene TRBV10-1; D is unclear. The CDR3 contains 12 residues. Germline values: CDR1 WNHNN, CDR2 SYGVQD (reference sequence). V lost 3 bases and J lost 5, with 7 bases in between. The CDR3 loop is CASSDLGYGYTF. CDR3 sequence (DNA): TGCGCCAGCAGTGATCTGGGATATGGCTACACCTTC.

The rearrangement links TRBV7-9 to TRBJ2-7, with a possible D match to TRBD2 (6 bases). Germline-derived CDR1 and CDR2 are SEHNR and FQNEAQ (reference sequence). With 7 bases removed from V and 0 bases from J, the gap between germline ends came to 10 bases. The CDR3 has 13 residues. The CDR3 spells CASTPGDSYEQYF. The CDR3 region has the DNA TGTGCCAGCACGCCGGGGGACTCCTACGAGCAGTACTTC. Looking up the rest from reference TRBV7-9 and TRBJ2-7 gives the full variable domain: DTGVSQNPRHKITKRGQNVTFRCDPISEHNRLYWYRQTLGQGPEFLTYFQNEAQLEKSRLLSDRFSAERPKGSFSTLEIQRTEQGDSAMYLCASTPGDSYEQYFGPGTRLTVT.

The chain couples TRBV7-9 to TRBJ2-7, with TRBD2 matching over 8 bases. V lost 6 bases and J lost 1; bases outside the gene matches: 8. From germline, CDR1 is SEHNR and CDR2 FQNEAQ (reference sequence). CDR3 length: 15 amino acids. CDR3: CASRRGAGESYEQYF. DNA of the CDR3: TGTGCCAGCAGGCGGGGAGCGGGAGAGTCCTACGAGCAGTACTTC.

This chain joins TRBV29-1 and TRBJ1-1; tentative D call: TRBD1 (6 bases). The length of the CDR3 is 12 residues. Trimming stripped 3 bases from V and 5 bases from J, with 10 bases between. Germline CDR1 reads SQVTM; CDR2 reads ANQGSEA. The CDR3 sequence: CSVEGAGTEAFF. For the CDR3, the DNA is TGCAGCGTTGAGGGGGCCGGGACTGAAGCTTTCTTT.

The gene calls are TRBV27 and TRBJ2-1, with TRBD1 matching over 10 bases. Germline CDR1 and CDR2: MNHEY and SMNVEV (reference sequence). J was trimmed by 4 bases and V by 5 bases; bases with no gene match: 2. The CDR3 covers 14 residues. Here the CDR3 reads CASSRQGAYNEQFF. The CDR3 DNA is TGTGCCAGCAGTAGACAGGGGGCTTACAATGAGCAGTTCTTC.

This chain links TRBV7-6 with TRBJ2-1, with no clear D. CDR1 and CDR2 from the germline V gene are SGHVS and FNYEAQ. This CDR3 spans 15 amino acids. Trimming took 2 bases from V and 4 from J, leaving 12 bases between them. The CDR3 DNA reads as TGTGCCAGCAGCTTACGAGGATGGGGATACAATGAGCAGTTCTTC. Its protein is CASSLRGWGYNEQFF.

This clone was counted once. The chain employs TRBV15 and TRBJ1-1; D is ambiguous. Germline V gives CDR1 LNHNV, CDR2 YYDKDF (reference sequence). The CDR3 covers 17 residues. Trimming took off 0 bases at V and 1 base at J, with 15 bases between the two ends. The CDR3 DNA sequence: TGTGCCACCAGCAGAGATAGAGCGGCAGCGCAGAACACTGAAGCTTTCTTT. It translates to CATSRDRAAAQNTEAFF.